One sample yielded the 6 T cell receptor beta chains listed below, sequenced in a study of T cell responses to AZD1222 COVID-19 vaccine. Libraries were prepared by immunoSEQ multiplex PCR; TCRdb keeps only in-frame clonotypes and omits some of them. The sample shows approximately 100,000 clones, approximately 96% of them seen only once. The source material was peripheral blood, sampled on day 0 of AZD1222 vaccination. The receptors were sampled from an adult in good health.

This chain joins TRBV4-1 and TRBJ1-2, with TRBD1 matching over 9 bases. The junction had 5 bases not matched to a gene; V was cut back by 4 bases and J by 5 bases. CDR1 and CDR2 (germline): MGHRA, YSYEKL. CDR3 size: 14 residues. CDR3 protein: CASSPATGGYGYTF. CDR3 sequence (DNA): TGCGCCAGCAGCCCAGCGACAGGGGGATATGGCTACACCTTC.

J is TRBJ1-2 and V is TRBV3-1 (or the pseudogene TRBV3-2); D gene unclear. CDR1 and CDR2 from the germline V gene are LGHDT and YNNKEL (reference sequence). The ends were cut back, 1 base at V and 4 bases at J, with 7 bases in the middle. The CDR3 covers 13 residues. CDR3 residues: CASSQGRRYGYTF. The CDR3 bases are TGTGCCAGCAGCCAAGGGCGGCGCTATGGCTACACCTTC.

The DNA of the CDR3 is TGTGCCAGCAGTGCCACAGGTAGCTCCTATAATTCACCCCTCCACTTT. Protein sequence: CASSATGSSYNSPLHF. This chain connects TRBV27 to TRBJ1-6; TRBD1 is a possible D gene (5 bases). This CDR3 spans 16 amino acids. V was clipped by 5 bases and J by 0 bases, with 11 bases between them. The germline V gene encodes CDR1 MNHEY and CDR2 SMNVEV (reference sequence).

The V and J genes are TRBV7-6 and TRBJ2-5; 8 bases agree with TRBD2. CDR1 and CDR2 (germline): SGHVS, FNYEAQ. The ends lost 2 bases at V and 2 bases at J; junction bases unmatched: 7. The CDR3 has 16 residues. The CDR3 coding sequence is TGTGCCAGCAGCTTATCCGGGGGGGGGCTGCAAGAGACCCAGTACTTC. It encodes CASSLSGGGLQETQYF.

This chain connects TRBV4-2 to TRBJ2-7, with D tentatively TRBD2 (6 bases). The CDR3 extends over 13 amino acids. Germline V gives CDR1 LGHNA, CDR2 YNFKEQ. The V end lost 6 bases, the J end lost 0 bases, and 9 bases lay between the germline ends. As DNA, the CDR3 is TGTGCCAGCAGTCTAGCGCCCTCCTACGAGCAGTACTTC. It is translated as CASSLAPSYEQYF.

The chain carries TRBV28 and TRBJ1-5; D is possibly TRBD1 (5 bases). Between the trimmed V and J ends, which lost 6 bases and 5 bases, there was a span of 14 bases. Per germline, CDR1 MDHEN and CDR2 SYDVKM. The length of the CDR3 is 14 residues. The CDR3 bases are TGTGCCAGCAGCTACCGGGACGGGGATCAGCCCCAGCATTTT. Amino acids: CASSYRDGDQPQHF.